Below, 32 T cell receptor beta chains from the same sample are listed, as sequenced in a study of radiation and T cells in renal cell carcinoma. Some clones are missing from TCRdb's copy, which holds only in-frame ones; the method was immunoSEQ multiplex PCR. This sample has 10,000 or so clones, with about three fifths found just once. Regarding treatment: treatment-naive control, cytoreductive nephrectomy. The sample consisted of tumor tissue, taken from a patient whose treatment was nephrectomy without radiotherapy. Source of these receptors: a man aged 40-49 years with renal cell carcinoma.

The V gene is TRBV27, the J gene TRBJ1-2; 7 bases fit TRBD1. The CDR3 runs 14 residues. Germline V gives CDR1 MNHEY, CDR2 SMNVEV (reference sequence). V was clipped by 4 bases and J by 4 bases; unmatched bases: 6. The CDR3 DNA reads TGTGCCAGCAGTTCGACAGGGCCTTTCTATGGCTACACCTTC. Protein: CASSSTGPFYGYTF.

The chain uses TRBV5-1 and TRBJ2-5; the D gene is possibly TRBD2 (7 bases). Germline V gives CDR1 SGHRS, CDR2 YFSETQ. This CDR3 contains 14 residues. Trimming left V 0 bases short and J 5 bases short, with 11 bases between. CDR3 in DNA: TGCGCCAGCAGCTTGGTGGGGGGGCAGGAGACCCAGTACTTC. Protein sequence: CASSLVGGQETQYF.

The chain carries TRBV30 and TRBJ2-3; possible D gene TRBD1, 5 bases. This CDR3 has 14 residues. Germline V gene sequence: CDR1 GTSNPN, CDR2 SVGIG (reference sequence). Trimming took 0 bases from V and 5 from J, leaving 12 bases between them. CDR3 DNA sequence: TGTGCCTGGAGTGTTGAGCAGGGTGGAGATACGCAGTATTTT. This translates into CAWSVEQGGDTQYF.

This clone is termed medium-sized. The gene calls are TRBV5-1 and TRBJ1-1; 7 nucleotides line up with TRBD1. Germline assignment: CDR1 SGHRS and CDR2 YFSETQ. CDR3 size: 16 residues. The V gene end was trimmed by 2 bases and the J gene end by 3 bases; junction bases not matched to a gene: 10. The CDR3 loop reads CASSLIPGGSDTEAFF. CDR3 in DNA: TGCGCCAGCAGCTTAATCCCAGGGGGTTCGGACACTGAAGCTTTCTTT.

The rearrangement uses TRBV4-3 and TRBJ2-7, with 7 bases that match TRBD1. Trimming cost V 3 bases and J 9 bases; bases outside gene matches: 8. The CDR3 has 13 residues. The germline V gene has CDR1 LGHNA and CDR2 YSLEER. CDR3 nucleotide sequence: TGCGCCAGCAGCCATGAAGGGGGCGTGGGGCAGTACTTC. Translated: CASSHEGGVGQYF.

This clone was detected only a few times. CDR3 loop: CASSIDGRATEAFF. The CDR3 DNA follows: TGTGCCAGTAGTATAGACGGCAGGGCCACTGAAGCTTTCTTT. The V call is TRBV19, the J call TRBJ1-1; D possibly corresponds to TRBD1 (5 bases). Trimming pared 0 bases from V and 4 bases from J, leaving 9 bases between. This CDR3 is built from 14 residues. Germline-derived CDR1 and CDR2 are LNHDA and SQIVND (reference sequence).

V usage is TRBV2 and J usage is TRBJ1-5; D gene uncertain. With 4 bases removed from V and 4 bases from J, the gap between germline ends came to 8 bases. Germline CDR1 SNHLY, CDR2 FYNNEI. The CDR3 is made up of 13 amino acids. The CDR3 here is CASSVGRNQPQHF. CDR3 coding DNA: TGTGCCAGCAGTGTTGGGAGAAATCAGCCCCAGCATTTT.

The genes are TRBV28 and TRBJ2-3; D is possibly TRBD2 (6 bases). The germline CDR1 and CDR2 sequences are MDHEN and SYDVKM. The CDR3 has 14 residues. Trimming removed 7 bases at V and 4 bases at J, with 15 bases between. The CDR3 DNA reads TGTGCCAGCACCCCACCCGGGACTTCAGATACGCAGTATTTT. Translation gives CASTPPGTSDTQYF.

The genes are TRBV7-8 and TRBJ2-2, with D possibly matching TRBD1 (5 bases). The CDR3 loop spans 16 amino acids. V was pared by 4 bases and J by 6 bases, with 18 bases between. From germline, CDR1 is SGHVS and CDR2 FQNEAQ. The CDR3 DNA follows: TGTGCCAGCAGCTCCACAGGCGCCCTACTGGCCGGGGAGCTGTTTTTT. Amino acids: CASSSTGALLAGELFF.

V gene TRBV18 combines with J gene TRBJ1-1; no firm D call. CDR1 and CDR2 from the germline V gene are KGHSH and LQKENI. The CDR3 runs to 13 residues. Trimming removed 2 bases from V and 0 bases from J, with 4 bases in between. CDR3 protein: CASSPGLNTEAFF. In nucleotides, the CDR3 is TGTGCCAGCTCACCAGGTTTGAACACTGAAGCTTTCTTT.

The rearrangement uses TRBV7-9 and TRBJ2-1, with no clear D. CDR1 and CDR2 (germline): SEHNR, FQNEAQ (reference sequence). The CDR3 is 13 residues long. Trimming left V 8 bases short and J 0 bases short, with 8 bases between. CDR3 sequence: CASGYFSYNEQFF. The CDR3 DNA sequence: TGTGCCAGCGGTTATTTCTCCTACAATGAGCAGTTCTTC.

For the CDR3, the DNA is TGCAGTGCTAGTTTTGACACCATATATTTT. As protein: CSASFDTIYF. The chain employs TRBV20-1 and TRBJ1-3; D gene uncertain. Germline CDR1 and CDR2: DFQATT and SNEGSKA (reference sequence). V was trimmed by 3 bases and J by 8 bases, leaving 5 bases between them. This CDR3 has 10 amino acids.

This clone was counted a few times. This chain joins TRBV6-6 and TRBJ1-2; 8 bases match TRBD1. Trimming cost V 5 bases and J 2 bases; bases outside gene matches: 7. CDR3 length: 15 residues. Germline V lookup: CDR1 MNHNY, CDR2 SVGAGI (reference sequence). The CDR3 coding sequence is TGTGCCAGCAGTCCCTCGGACAGGGCGAACTATGGCTACACCTTC. Translation gives CASSPSDRANYGYTF.

This chain joins TRBV7-6 and TRBJ2-7; TRBD1 agrees at 10 bases. CDR3 size: 15 residues. From germline, CDR1 is SGHVS and CDR2 FNYEAQ. Trimming at V came to 4 bases and at J to 6 bases, leaving 9 bases not matched to a gene. CDR3 DNA sequence: TGTGCCAGCAGCTCGGGGGCCAGGGACAGGGGCGAGCAGTACTTC. Amino acid sequence: CASSSGARDRGEQYF.

The V gene is TRBV7-9, the J gene TRBJ2-6; D unclear. The CDR3 consists of 16 residues. V lost 5 bases to trimming and J lost 4 bases, with 15 bases between them. The germline gives CDR1 SEHNR, CDR2 FQNEAQ (reference sequence). For the CDR3, the DNA is TGTGCCAGCAGCCCCACCCTGAGTTCCGGGGCCAACGTCCTGACTTTC. Its protein is CASSPTLSSGANVLTF.

The chain employs TRBV5-1 and TRBJ2-5; 10 bases fit TRBD2. Unmatched junction bases numbered 6, after V lost 0 bases and J lost 1 base. Germline CDR1 and CDR2: SGHRS and YFSETQ. The CDR3 is 17 amino acids. In DNA form, the CDR3 reads TGCGCCAGCAGCTTGGACCTAGCGGGAGTGAGCCAAGAGACCCAGTACTTC. This gives the protein CASSLDLAGVSQETQYF.

V usage is TRBV5-4 and J usage is TRBJ2-7; D unresolved. The germline gives CDR1 SGHNT, CDR2 YYREEE (reference sequence). V gave up 0 bases and J gave up 6 bases, with 10 bases separating them. This CDR3 region has 13 residues. CDR3 loop: CASSLAWEAEQYF. The DNA for the CDR3 is TGTGCCAGCAGCTTGGCTTGGGAAGCCGAGCAGTACTTC.

This clone was counted only a few times. V usage is TRBV19 and J usage is TRBJ2-3; possible D gene TRBD1, 6 bases. Looked up from germline, CDR1 is LNHDA and CDR2 is SQIVND (reference sequence). The CDR3 is 13 amino acids. V was cut by 8 bases and J by 0 bases, with 9 bases left in between. In DNA, the CDR3 is TGTGCCAGTGGGACACATAGCACAGATACGCAGTATTTT. Protein sequence: CASGTHSTDTQYF.

This chain connects TRBV30 to TRBJ1-4, with D unclear. This CDR3 region has 14 residues. Germline CDR1 is GTSNPN and CDR2 is SVGIG (reference sequence). Trimming stripped 4 bases from V and 5 bases from J, with 14 bases between. The CDR3: CAWTPGGLNEKLFF. In DNA form, the CDR3 reads TGTGCCTGGACCCCCGGCGGACTCAATGAAAAACTGTTTTTT. The full variable domain, completed using reference TRBV30 and TRBJ1-4, is SQTIHQWPATLVQPVGSPLSLECTVEGTSNPNLYWYRQAAGRGLQLLFYSVGIGQISSEVPQNLSASRPQDRQFILSSKKLLLSDSGFYLCAWTPGGLNEKLFFGSGTQLSVL.

Judged by abundance, this clone is large (0.1 to 1%). V is TRBV9 and J is TRBJ1-3; no clear D. Germline loops: CDR1 SGDLS, CDR2 YYNGEE. CDR3 length equals 16 residues. Trimming left V 2 bases short and J 4 bases short, with 16 bases between. The CDR3 nucleotides are TGTGCCAGCAGCGTTCAACTTGGGGTTTCGGGAAACACCATATATTTT. Its protein is CASSVQLGVSGNTIYF.

The genes are TRBV27 and TRBJ2-7, with a possible D match to TRBD1 (5 bases). V shed 4 bases and J shed 0 bases, with 7 bases lying between them. The germline gives CDR1 MNHEY, CDR2 SMNVEV (reference sequence). The CDR3 is made up of 13 amino acids. CDR3 nucleotides: TGTGCCAGCAGTTACGACAGCTCCTACGAGCAGTACTTC. This codes for CASSYDSSYEQYF.

This chain connects TRBV5-1 to TRBJ2-5; possible D gene TRBD1, 5 bases. CDR1 is SGHRS and CDR2 is YFSETQ in the germline V gene. V was shortened by 4 bases and J by 5 bases, with 15 bases between the two germline ends. The CDR3 is 14 amino acids. CDR3 coding DNA: TGCGCCAGCAGCCAAACTCGGGCAGGGGAGACCCAGTACTTC. Its translation is CASSQTRAGETQYF.

This sequence joins TRBV30 and TRBJ1-2; D gene unclear. This CDR3 has 13 amino acids. Germline loops: CDR1 GTSNPN, CDR2 SVGIG (reference sequence). The germline V and J ends were trimmed by 0 bases and 13 bases, with 18 bases remaining between them. CDR3 coding DNA: TGTGCCTGGAGTGTCCCCGGACGGGCTCCCCTCACCTTC. This codes for CAWSVPGRAPLTF.

Only one count was recorded for this clone. The chain uses TRBV6-4 and TRBJ2-7; possibly TRBD2 for D (6 bases). Germline CDR1 and CDR2: MRHNA and SNTAGT. The CDR3 is made up of 16 amino acids. V was trimmed by 10 bases and J by 0 bases, leaving 22 bases between them. CDR3 DNA: TGTGCCAACCTACTAAATCCCCGGGACTTCTCCTACGAGCAGTACGTC. Its protein product is CANLLNPRDFSYEQYV.

This sequence joins TRBV19 and TRBJ1-5, with D possibly TRBD1 on 6 matching bases. Germline loops: CDR1 LNHDA, CDR2 SQIVND (reference sequence). This CDR3 region has 14 residues. V gave up 1 base and J gave up 2 bases, with 6 bases separating them. Written as DNA, the CDR3 is TGTGCCAGTAGTATAGGACAGGGCAATCAGCCCCAGCATTTT. It encodes CASSIGQGNQPQHF.

This sequence joins TRBV9 and TRBJ1-1; unclear D gene. V lost 0 bases to trimming and J lost 1 base, with 7 bases between them. The CDR3 contains 14 residues. Germline loops: CDR1 SGDLS, CDR2 YYNGEE. CDR3 sequence (DNA): TGTGCCAGCAGCGTAGAATTTGGGAACACTGAAGCTTTCTTT. It translates to CASSVEFGNTEAFF.

V and J are TRBV5-1 and TRBJ2-5, with 10 bases that match TRBD2. Unmatched junction bases numbered 6, after V lost 4 bases and J lost 3 bases. The CDR3 loop spans 15 amino acids. Germline V gene sequence: CDR1 SGHRS, CDR2 YFSETQ. The CDR3 sequence: CASSLVGLAEETQYF. The CDR3, as DNA: TGCGCCAGCAGCCTGGTCGGACTAGCGGAAGAGACCCAGTACTTC.

The V gene is TRBV19, the J gene TRBJ2-5; TRBD2 aligns across 7 bases. The CDR3 extends over 15 amino acids. V dropped 3 bases and J dropped 4; count of bases not matched to a gene: 8. Germline CDR1 is LNHDA and CDR2 is SQIVND (reference sequence). CDR3 protein: CASSIGGRGRETQYF. The CDR3 region has the DNA TGTGCCAGTAGTATCGGCGGGAGAGGGCGAGAGACCCAGTACTTC. Supplemented by reference TRBV19 and TRBJ2-5, the full variable domain reads DGGITQSPKYLFRKEGQNVTLSCEQNLNHDAMYWYRQDPGQGLRLIYYSQIVNDFQKGDIAEGYSVSREKKESFPLTVTSAQKNPTAFYLCASSIGGRGRETQYFGPGTRLLVL.

This clone was counted a few times. The chain combines TRBV5-5 with TRBJ1-1, with unresolved D. Germline-derived CDR1 and CDR2 are SGHKS and YYEKEE (reference sequence). The CDR3 extends over 11 amino acids. The V end was cut by 4 bases, the J end by 7 bases, with 8 bases between. For the CDR3, the DNA is TGTGCCAGCAGCCTACCAGGTGAAGCTTTCTTT. Protein: CASSLPGEAFF.

V usage is TRBV14 and J usage is TRBJ2-7; TRBD1 matches 9 bases. V shed 2 bases, J shed 0 bases, and the junction held 20 bases outside the gene matches. Germline CDR1 and CDR2: SGHDN and FVKESK. CDR3 length: 21 residues. For the CDR3, the DNA is TGTGCCAGCAGCCAACCAACCCCCGGGACAGGGACGTCCCGGAGCTCCTACGAGCAGTACTTC. Protein sequence: CASSQPTPGTGTSRSSYEQYF.

The chain uses TRBV2 and TRBJ2-1; D unclear. Deletions cut 6 bases from V and 0 bases from J, with 12 bases between. Germline lookup yields CDR1 SNHLY and CDR2 FYNNEI. CDR3 length equals 15 residues. CDR3 bases: TGTGCCAGCAGGCCCTCTTCGAGCTCCTACAATGAGCAGTTCTTC. Its protein product is CASRPSSSSYNEQFF.

The V call is TRBV5-5, the J call TRBJ2-5; D is unclear. This CDR3 has 14 residues. V gave up 0 bases and J gave up 0 bases, with 6 bases separating them. In germline, CDR1 is SGHKS, CDR2 YYEKEE (reference sequence). Written as DNA, the CDR3 is TGTGCCAGCAGCTTGGTCGCAGACCAAGAGACCCAGTACTTC. It is translated as CASSLVADQETQYF.